Sequencing of this TCR beta chain was carried out in a study of STAT3 mutations in large granular lymphocyte leukemia (dated by TCRdb to about 2019). At the level of the whole study: In roughly half of the longitudinally sequenced T-LGLL patients, canonical activating STAT3 mutations were detected. More than half of T-LGLL patients received one or more immunosuppressive therapy regimens, with hematologic response in around 43% of those treated. Serial deep sequencing of TCRbeta CDR3 and STAT3 was performed in patients with T-cell large granular lymphocyte leukemia to reconstruct clonal hierarchy and dynamics. From an initial cohort of 207 LGL patients, roughly 17 representative T-LGLL cases were selected for longitudinal TCRbeta and STAT3 sequencing. A couple of patients with natural killer LGL leukemia were also sequenced longitudinally as controls within the study. Patients were sequenced at under 5 time points on average, with the number of samplings per patient ranging from 2 to 8.

An Illumina MiSeq was used to sequence the TCRbeta libraries, yielding an average of about 41,000 productive templates per sample. Multiplex PCR amplification was used to generate TCRbeta CDR3 libraries with the immunoSEQ assay. Per the authors' processing: Following a previously defined approach, repertoire diversity was calculated, and values close to 0 point to extremely monoclonal samples. The table was pulled from immuneACCESS by TCRdb, which kept in-frame rearrangements only. Such tables lose some clones; where checked, under half of the loss comes from unresolved V genes, and the rest has no known cause. D and trimming were read from the DNA, whereas the V and J calls and clone size are those reported in that table. The table for this sample lists some 37,000 clones; about 88% of them were counted only once. The ten largest clones add up to 0.35% to 0.55% of the sample. This clone was seen only a few times. Its antigen target is currently unknown. The record has no base qualities; no much larger clone is one base away.

Cut back by 2 bases and 4 bases, the V and J ends lie 12 bases apart. From the cysteine up to the phenylalanine, the CDR3 has a length of 15 residues. The DNA shown is the 45-base CDR3, in frame from base 1. According to the germline V gene, CDR1 reads MNHEY and CDR2 reads SVGAGI. The same DNA, extracted from blood mononuclear cells, served for both the TCR sequencing and the STAT3 sequencing. The full study reports these points: Several patients had a dominant TCR clone burden greater than the STAT3 mutant burden, which suggests that the STAT3 mutation arose secondarily within a clone that had already expanded. Persisting codominant clonotypes in some patients meant a small but highly pathogenic clone may have been missed. Because no samples were available when a clone first appeared, clonal expansion was inferred from samplings taken at other points. TCR clonotype switching after therapy was observed in about 35% of the 18 patients, and all newly emerging clones were found to be STAT3 wild type. Variable intervals between samplings and differing treatment regimens complicated linking therapy response to changes in TCR clonal burden. All T-LGLL patients had at least one immunodominant TCRbeta clonotype, and roughly half had multiple immunodominant subclonotypes.

Sequencing was carried out using PBMCs. The rearrangement joined TRBV6-5 to TRBJ2-1; a tentative D call is TRBD2 (6 bases match). This clonotype was obtained from a human donor with T large granular lymphocyte leukemia. Some clones in this sample may be carry-over from other donors' samples. Read as DNA, the sequence is TGTGCCAGCAGTTACGCGGGGCCTAATTACAATGAGCAGTTCTTC. It encodes CASSYAGPNYNEQFF.